These T cell receptor beta chains were read from a single sample in a study of breast tumors, draining lymph nodes, adjacent tissues. Via MiXCR, TCRdb re-called the multiplex PCR reads, giving one row per CDR3 protein. This sample has roughly 100,000 distinct CDR3 sequences; more than 30% occur once, and the top ten carry approximately 5%. Sequenced material: axillary lymph node tissue. These receptors were obtained from a female donor with breast cancer. Some clones in this sample may be carry-over from other donors' samples. Both conserved end residues are part of each CDR3. A D gene is named only where the DNA matches it firmly. Rows give clone size only sometimes, using once, few, many, or a class for an expanded clone.

length,V,size,J,D,CDR3,DNA
13,TRBV19,-,TRBJ1-1,TRBD1,CASRGGGGAEAFF,TGTGCCAGTAGGGGAGGGGGCGGAGCTGAAGCTTTCTTT
14,TRBV7-3,-,TRBJ2-3,TRBD2,CASSSGLASDTRYF,TGTGCCAGTAGCTCGGGACTAGCATCTGATACGCGGTATTTT
12,TRBV10-3,many,TRBJ2-7,TRBD1,CAIAQGAYEQYF,TGTGCCATAGCACAGGGGGCATACGAGCAGTACTTC
17,TRBV7-6,many,TRBJ2-1,TRBD2,CASSFTGGLARVNEQFF,TGTGCCAGCAGCTTCACAGGCGGACTAGCTAGAGTTAATGAGCAGTTCTTC
16,TRBV20-1,many,TRBJ2-1,-,CSARGVASIIYNEQFF,TGCAGTGCTAGAGGAGTAGCGTCTATTATCTACAATGAGCAGTTCTTC
14,TRBV6-2/TRBV6-3,-,TRBJ2-2,-,CASRFVLNTGEPFF,TGTGCCAGCAGGTTCGTCTTGAACACCGGGGAGCCGTTTTTT
17,TRBV7-3,-,TRBJ2-2,TRBD2,CASSSTGAGGRRDELFF,TGTGCCAGCAGCTCTACGGGCGCGGGGGGGCGAAGGGATGAGCTGTTTTTT
14,TRBV30,many,TRBJ2-5,-,CAWSPIFGQETQYF,TGTGCCTGGAGTCCCATTTTCGGCCAAGAGACCCAGTACTTC
17,TRBV5-6,many,TRBJ2-3,TRBD2,CASSLARTSGSWDTQYF,TGTGCCAGCAGCTTGGCTCGGACTAGCGGGAGTTGGGATACGCAGTATTTT
11,TRBV11-2,-,TRBJ1-1,-,CASSPMTEAFF,TGTGCCAGCAGCCCTATGACTGAAGCTTTCTTT
13,TRBV10-3,many,TRBJ1-2,TRBD1,CAIQDRVGYGYTF,TGTGCCATCCAAGACAGGGTCGGCTATGGCTACACCTTC
16,TRBV20-1,many,TRBJ2-2,TRBD2,CSARDRSGANTGELFF,TGCAGTGCTAGAGACCGTAGCGGGGCAAACACCGGGGAGCTGTTTTTT
14,TRBV15,many,TRBJ1-5,-,CATSRDRGWQPQHF,TGTGCCACCAGCAGAGACAGGGGTTGGCAGCCCCAGCATTTT
13,TRBV5-1,many,TRBJ1-5,-,CASSLGLNQPQHF,TGCGCCAGCAGCTTGGGGCTGAATCAGCCCCAGCATTTT
13,TRBV20-1,-,TRBJ2-5,-,CSARGTPQETQYF,TGCAGTGCTAGGGGGACACCACAAGAGACCCAGTACTTC
14,TRBV6-2/TRBV6-3,-,TRBJ1-2,-,CASSYPVAGDGYTF,TGTGCCAGCAGTTACCCGGTGGCAGGGGATGGCTACACCTTC
11,TRBV19,-,TRBJ2-7,-,CASSVFGEQYF,TGTGCGAGTAGTGTATTCGGGGAGCAGTACTTC
12,TRBV29-1,-,TRBJ2-3,-,CQLISATDTQYF,TGCCAGCTCATATCGGCCACAGATACGCAGTATTTT
12,TRBV6-6,many,TRBJ2-1,-,CASSRQYNEQFF,TGTGCCAGCAGTCGACAGTACAATGAGCAGTTCTTC
13,TRBV5-1,-,TRBJ1-2,-,CASSPPLESGYTF,TGCGCCAGCAGCCCACCCCTAGAGAGTGGCTACACCTTC
14,TRBV4-2,many,TRBJ2-2,-,CASSQDFRTGELFF,TGTGCCAGCAGCCAAGATTTCAGGACCGGGGAGCTGTTTTTT
15,TRBV15,many,TRBJ2-7,-,CATSSGRGGVYEQYF,TGTGCCACCAGCAGCGGTAGGGGGGGAGTCTACGAGCAGTACTTC
13,TRBV11-2,-,TRBJ1-1,-,CASRRTEVGEAFF,TGTGCCAGCAGACGAACGGAGGTCGGTGAAGCTTTCTTT
15,TRBV20-1,many,TRBJ2-7,TRBD1,CSASQSGQGAGEQYF,TGCAGTGCTAGTCAGTCGGGACAGGGGGCGGGAGAGCAGTACTTC
13,TRBV5-1,-,TRBJ1-1,-,CASSPFGGLEAFF,TGTGCCAGCAGCCCGTTTGGGGGATTAGAAGCTTTCTTT
11,TRBV29-1,-,TRBJ2-1,-,CSLWSDNEQFF,TGCAGCTTATGGTCAGACAATGAGCAGTTCTTC
15,TRBV11-2,many,TRBJ2-2,-,CASSLVHGPTGELFF,TGTGCCAGCAGCTTAGTACATGGGCCCACCGGGGAGCTGTTTTTT
15,TRBV5-6,many,TRBJ2-6,-,CASSPEASGANVLTF,TGTGCCAGCAGCCCGGAGGCCTCTGGGGCCAACGTCCTGACTTTC
17,TRBV4-2,-,TRBJ1-6,-,CASSQESRQEAGSPLHF,TGTGCCAGCAGCCAAGAATCCCGACAGGAGGCTGGCTCACCCCTCCACTTT
13,TRBV9,-,TRBJ2-3,-,CASSIGLPDTQYF,TGTGCCAGCAGCATAGGTTTACCAGATACGCAGTATTTT
14,TRBV24-1,-,TRBJ2-1,-,CATSDFRGHSEQFF,TGTGCCACCAGTGATTTCCGGGGCCACAGTGAGCAGTTCTTC
13,TRBV5-6,many,TRBJ2-1,-,CASSLEVGGEQFF,TGTGCCAGCAGCTTGGAAGTAGGTGGCGAGCAGTTCTTC
14,TRBV5-1,many,TRBJ2-4,-,CASSLTGRDDIQYF,TGCGCCAGCAGCTTAACAGGGAGGGATGACATTCAGTACTTC
13,TRBV20-1,many,TRBJ2-1,-,CSASNGLYNEQFF,TGCAGTGCTAGTAATGGCCTGTACAATGAGCAGTTCTTC
14,TRBV20-1,many,TRBJ2-7,TRBD1,CSANPGQGAREQYF,TGCAGTGCCAATCCGGGACAGGGGGCGAGGGAGCAGTACTTC
14,TRBV5-1,few,TRBJ1-1,-,CASSLLGLGTEAFF,TGCGCCAGCAGCTTGCTGGGACTTGGCACTGAAGCTTTCTTT
18,TRBV5-1,-,TRBJ2-5,TRBD2,CAGSLARIGAGRGETQYF,TGCGCCGGCAGCTTGGCGAGGATCGGAGCGGGGAGAGGGGAGACCCAGTACTTC
14,TRBV7-9,many,TRBJ2-5,TRBD1,CASSLARGPETQYF,TGTGCCAGCAGCTTGGCCAGGGGGCCCGAGACCCAGTACTTC
12,TRBV5-6,-,TRBJ1-1,-,CASSLERTRAFF,TGTGCCAGCAGCTTGGAAAGGACAAGAGCTTTCTTT
16,TRBV3-1,many,TRBJ1-3,-,CASSPPHGAGGNTIYF,TGTGCCAGCAGCCCACCCCATGGGGCGGGTGGAAACACCATATATTTT
14,TRBV30,many,TRBJ2-2,TRBD1,CAWTGTGTTGELFF,TGTGCCTGGACTGGGACAGGGACCACCGGGGAGCTGTTTTTT
14,TRBV5-8,many,TRBJ2-5,-,CASSLSQGGETQYF,TGTGCCAGCAGCTTGTCCCAGGGAGGAGAGACCCAGTACTTC
13,TRBV20-1,-,TRBJ2-5,-,CSARDRGQETQYF,TGCAGTGCTAGGGACCGGGGGCAAGAGACCCAGTACTTC